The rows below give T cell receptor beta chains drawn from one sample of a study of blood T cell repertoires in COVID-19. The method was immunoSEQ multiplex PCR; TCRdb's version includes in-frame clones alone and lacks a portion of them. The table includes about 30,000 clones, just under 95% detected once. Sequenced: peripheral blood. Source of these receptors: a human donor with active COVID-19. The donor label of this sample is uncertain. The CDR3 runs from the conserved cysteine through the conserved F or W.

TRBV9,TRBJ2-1,CASSEPLAGGPPNEQFF
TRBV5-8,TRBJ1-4,CASSRQGALKEKLFF
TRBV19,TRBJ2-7,CASSIGEFYEQYF
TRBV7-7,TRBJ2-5,CASSISTGRQETQYF
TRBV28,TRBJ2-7,CASSWPTGGVGYEQYF
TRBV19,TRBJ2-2,CASSIGQGADGELFF
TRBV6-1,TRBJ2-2,CASSEAGTGGTGELFF
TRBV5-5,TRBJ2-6,CASSLVHSGANVLTF
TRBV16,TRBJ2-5,CASSARGTQYF
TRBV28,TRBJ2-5,CASSPISFTRKKETQYF
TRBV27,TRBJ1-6,CASSFNNRGPFLHF
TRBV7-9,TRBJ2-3,CASSLGIRRAGGADTQYF
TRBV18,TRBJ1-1,CASSPMGAEAFF
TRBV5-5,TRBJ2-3,CASSWPLALGGTDTQYF
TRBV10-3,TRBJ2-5,CAISELGTSGRAGGTQYF
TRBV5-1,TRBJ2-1,CASSPQAGYNEQFF
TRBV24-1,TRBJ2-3,CATSDASGATDTQYF
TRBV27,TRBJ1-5,CASSFRVDNQPQHF
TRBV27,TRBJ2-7,CASSPFGRGSYEQYF
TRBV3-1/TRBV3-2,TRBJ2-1,CASSQGTGGLFF
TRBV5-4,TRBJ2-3,CASTPSGGGVSDTQYF
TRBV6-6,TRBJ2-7,CASSYSPGGGDEQYF
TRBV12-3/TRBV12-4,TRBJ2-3,CASSLQGADTQYF
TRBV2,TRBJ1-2,CASGVVAGGYTF
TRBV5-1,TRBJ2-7,CASKGAYEQYF
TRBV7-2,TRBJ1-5,CASTLLGGSQPQHF
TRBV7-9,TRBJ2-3,CASSPTGGADTQYF
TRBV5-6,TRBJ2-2,CASSPAGTANTGELFF
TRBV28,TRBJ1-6,CASSPDTKRLYNSPLHF
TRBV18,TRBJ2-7,CASSPITGKDEQYF
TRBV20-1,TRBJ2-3,CSASRFGFASPSDTQYF